The subject of this entry is one TCR beta chain. This entry belongs to a study of blood T cells in healthy people across ages. With a J-beta primer mix and a sample-barcoded 5' primer, a second PCR ran 7 to 11 cycles. MiXCR was run by TCRdb on the 5' RACE reads, yielding one entry per CDR3 protein. The sample yields 1.6 million or so distinct CDR3 sequences, roughly a third seen once. This CDR3 contains 15 residues. The germline gives CDR1 SEHNR, CDR2 FQNEAQ (reference sequence). V was pared by 8 bases and J by 5 bases, with 9 bases of the junction left unmatched. The chain couples TRBV7-9 to TRBJ1-6; 7 nucleotides match TRBD1. The sequenced sample consisted of blood. This clonotype originated in a woman in her twenties or thirties in good health. CDR3 DNA: TGTGCCAGCGCCAGGGGGATTGCGGATAATTCACCCCTCCACTTT. Amino acids: CASARGIADNSPLHF.